The TCR beta chain described here comes from a study of T cells in Graves' hyperthyroidism and ophthalmopathy. General study results and limits: Most thyroid-expanded clonotypes above 0.001 were also found in blood. Using 13 V-J features, a model discriminated ophthalmopathy from stable hyperthyroidism.

About this clonotype: Antigen unknown.

Aged 18 to 65, the patients had hyperthyroidism that was newly diagnosed and had lasted under 2 months. V shed 6 bases and J shed 4 bases, with 4 bases lying between them. There are 10 residues in the CDR3. Germline CDR1 is SQVTM and CDR2 is ANQGSEA. Researchers amplified the TCR beta CDR3 regions from RNA transcripts. First-round RT-PCR with HTBI primers amplified the TCR CDR3 region. TCRdb called the multiplex PCR reads again in MiXCR, with one record for every CDR3 protein. The table has under 700,000 distinct CDR3 sequences, over 15% seen once. The J gene is TRBJ2-1, the V gene TRBV29-1; no firm D call. The source is a woman aged 18 to 35 with Graves' hyperthyroidism. Sequencing used blood. The CDR3 is CSVEYNEQFF. As DNA, the CDR3 is TGCAGCGTGGAATACAATGAGCAGTTCTTC.